Each of the 19 T cell receptor beta chains below was sequenced from the same sample in a study of blood T cell repertoires in COVID-19 (dated by TCRdb to 2018 to 2020). Preparation of the library involved the immunoSEQ multiplex PCR assay. TCRdb stores this immuneACCESS table with in-frame sequences only. Part of the clones is absent; in the studies checked, under half of the shortfall reflects unresolved V genes, and no reason is known for the rest. Within this sample are about 98,000 clones, with roughly 82% of them counted one time only. Approximately 11% of the sample is held by the ten biggest clonotypes. The source material was peripheral blood. The receptors come from a man aged 70 or older with active or convalescent COVID-19.

The genes are TRBV24-1 and TRBJ2-2, with 8 positions matching TRBD1. CDR1 and CDR2 from the germline V gene are KGHDR and SFDVKD. The CDR3 is 14 residues long. J lost 7 bases, V lost 9 bases, and 9 bases had no gene match. The CDR3 nucleotides read TGTGCCACCGAGGAAACAGGGGGAGGCGGGGAGCTGTTTTTT. Encoded protein: CATEETGGGGELFF.

J is TRBJ2-1 and V is TRBV2; 9 bases are shared with TRBD1. The CDR3 consists of 14 residues. Per the germline V gene, CDR1 is SNHLY and CDR2 is FYNNEI. With 4 bases clipped from V and 9 bases from J, the junction kept 7 bases outside the gene matches. The CDR3 DNA reads as TGTGCCAGCAGTGCGACAGGGGGTTTTGGTGAGCAGTTCTTC. It encodes CASSATGGFGEQFF.

This rearrangement joins TRBV14 to TRBJ2-3; D possibly corresponds to TRBD2 (5 bases). The V end lost 2 bases, the J end lost 6 bases, and 12 bases lay between the germline ends. Germline assignment: CDR1 SGHDN and CDR2 FVKESK. The CDR3 has 14 residues. CDR3 DNA: TGTGCCAGCAGCCAACAAATGGGCGGGGATACGCAGTATTTT. Translation gives CASSQQMGGDTQYF. Together with reference TRBV14 and TRBJ2-3, the CDR3 gives the full variable domain: EAGVTQFPSHSVIEKGQTVTLRCDPISGHDNLYWYRRVMGKEIKFLLHFVKESKQDESGMPNNRFLAERTGGTYSTLKVQPAELEDSGVYFCASSQQMGGDTQYFGPGTRLTVL.

The chain employs TRBV18 and TRBJ2-6; 11 bases are a match to TRBD1. V gave up 0 bases and J gave up 0 bases; unmatched junction bases: 4. Germline-derived CDR1 and CDR2 are KGHSH and LQKENI. This CDR3 comprises 19 residues. The chain's CDR3 is CASSPPGTGGTSGANVLTF. CDR3 in DNA: TGTGCCAGCTCACCACCGGGGACAGGGGGAACCTCTGGGGCCAACGTCCTGACTTTC.

V gene TRBV7-9 combines with J gene TRBJ2-1; 9 bases align to TRBD2. The CDR3 sequence is 16 residues long. The V segment lost 5 bases and the J segment 4 bases; nucleotides outside the gene matches: 9. In germline, CDR1 is SEHNR, CDR2 FQNEAQ (reference sequence). CDR3 residues: CASSPSGTSRYNEQFF. In DNA form, the CDR3 reads TGTGCCAGCAGCCCCAGTGGGACTAGCAGATACAATGAGCAGTTCTTC.

This clone has just a few counts. The chain uses TRBV7-6 and TRBJ1-1; D remains unclear. Trimming stripped 0 bases from V and 0 bases from J, with 11 bases between. The length of the CDR3 is 16 residues. Germline CDR1 reads SGHVS; CDR2 reads FNYEAQ. CDR3 bases: TGTGCCAGCAGCTTAGCGGCTCCAGGCCTGAACACTGAAGCTTTCTTT. It encodes CASSLAAPGLNTEAFF. Full variable domain (missing parts from reference TRBV7-6 and TRBJ1-1): GAGVSQSPRYKVTKRGQDVALRCDPISGHVSLYWYRQALGQGPEFLTYFNYEAQQDKSGLPNDRFSAERPEGSISTLTIQRTEQRDSAMYRCASSLAAPGLNTEAFFGQGTRLTVV.

This chain connects TRBV5-8 to TRBJ2-5; D gene ambiguous. This CDR3 region has 14 residues. Germline lookup yields CDR1 SGHTS and CDR2 YDEGEE. The V and J ends lost 6 bases and 5 bases respectively, with 17 bases between them. The CDR3 coding sequence is TGTGCCAGCACCCCCCGGTACGAGGCGGAGACCCAGTACTTC. Its translation is CASTPRYEAETQYF. Variable domain in full (rest from reference TRBV5-8 and TRBJ2-5): EAGVTQSPTHLIKTRGQQATLRCSPISGHTSVYWYQQALGLGLQFLLWYDEGEERNRGNFPPRFSGRQFPNYSSELNVNALELEDSALYLCASTPRYEAETQYFGPGTRLLVL.

The rearrangement links TRBV7-2 to TRBJ1-2; possibly TRBD1 for D (5 bases). The CDR3 length is 13 residues. Trimming took 5 bases from V and 5 from J, leaving 12 bases between them. CDR1 and CDR2 (germline): SGHTA, FQGNSA. CDR3 region: CASSRKTDYGYTF. The CDR3 bases are TGTGCCAGCAGCCGTAAGACAGATTATGGCTACACCTTC.

This clone appeared once. This sequence joins TRBV10-3 and TRBJ1-2, with a possible D match to TRBD1 (5 bases). The CDR3 is made up of 12 amino acids. Germline lookup yields CDR1 ENHRY and CDR2 SYGVKD. V lost 7 bases and J 6 bases, leaving 12 bases between the germline ends. The CDR3 spells CAIKGQGDGYTF. For the CDR3, the DNA is TGTGCCATCAAGGGGCAGGGTGATGGCTACACCTTC.

CDR3 sequence reads: CASSLAGTNSPLHF. As DNA, the CDR3 is TGTGCCAGCAGCCTCGCTGGGACAAATTCACCCCTCCACTTT. The V gene is TRBV6-4, the J gene TRBJ1-6; D might be TRBD1 (6 bases). This CDR3 contains 14 residues. The V and J ends lost 6 bases and 7 bases respectively, with 13 bases between them. Germline CDR1 reads MRHNA; CDR2 reads SNTAGT.

The V and J genes are TRBV11-2 and TRBJ2-7, with 10 bases identical to TRBD2. Trimming at V came to 5 bases and at J to 10 bases, leaving 8 bases not matched to a gene. The CDR3 is 13 residues long. Germline V gene sequence: CDR1 SGHAT, CDR2 FQNNGV. This CDR3 is CASSVGTSESQYF. DNA for the CDR3: TGTGCCAGCAGCGTTGGGACTAGCGAATCACAGTACTTC. Filled out from reference TRBV11-2 and TRBJ2-7, the complete variable domain reads EAGVAQSPRYKIIEKRQSVAFWCNPISGHATLYWYQQILGQGPKLLIQFQNNGVVDDSQLPKDRFSAERLKGVDSTLKIQPAKLEDSAVYLCASSVGTSESQYFGPGTRLTVT.

The rearrangement links TRBV6-5 to TRBJ2-1; D call uncertain. Trimming removed 7 bases from V and 5 bases from J, with 12 bases in between. This CDR3 contains 13 residues. CDR1 and CDR2 (germline): MNHEY, SVGAGI. The CDR3 loop reads CASTRGRNNEQFF. CDR3 in DNA: TGTGCCAGCACACGAGGAAGGAACAATGAGCAGTTCTTC.

In regard to this clone: Its ends do not fully match the called genes, so a read error is possible. V is TRBV5-8 and J is TRBJ2-7; 8 bases are a match to TRBD1. In germline, CDR1 is SGHTS, CDR2 YDEGEE. CDR3 length equals 13 residues. The CDR3 nucleotides read TGTGCCAGCACCTCCGGGACATCAGTTACAGGGGGCTTC. Translated, it gives CASTSGTSVTGGF. Supplemented by reference TRBV5-8 and TRBJ2-7, the full variable domain reads EAGVTQSPTHLIKTRGQQATLRCSPISGHTSVYWYQQALGLGLQFLLWYDEGEERNRGNFPPRFSGRQFPNYSSELNVNALELEDSALYLCASTSGTSVTGGFGPGTRLTVT.

This sequence joins TRBV5-6 and TRBJ2-3; 14 nucleotides agree with TRBD2. V lost 1 base and J lost 6; bases outside the gene matches: 4. Germline CDR1 is SGHDT and CDR2 is YYEEEE. This CDR3 is 16 amino acids long. CDR3: CASSLKRTSGGDTQYF. CDR3 DNA sequence: TGTGCCAGCAGCTTGAAGAGGACTAGCGGGGGGGATACGCAGTATTTT.

V is TRBV7-8 and J is TRBJ1-1; 8 bases are shared with TRBD1. The CDR3 extends over 15 amino acids. Losses at the gene ends were 6 bases for V and 5 bases for J; bases not matched to a gene: 11. Germline values: CDR1 SGHVS, CDR2 FQNEAQ. For the CDR3, the DNA is TGTGCCAGCAGAACAGGGGGGGCGGCTGGTACTGAAGCTTTCTTT. Protein: CASRTGGAAGTEAFF.

This clone occurred once. CDR3 amino acids: CASSLGGTEANIQYF. In nucleotides, the CDR3 is TGCGCCAGCAGCCTGGGGGGGACAGAGGCTAACATTCAGTACTTC. The V and J genes are TRBV5-1 and TRBJ2-4; D is tentatively TRBD1 or TRBD2 (7 bases each). The germline CDR1 and CDR2 sequences are SGHRS and YFSETQ. Deletions cut 4 bases from V and 7 bases from J, with 18 bases between. The CDR3 is 15 amino acids.

The chain is built from TRBV10-3 and TRBJ2-7; 11 bases line up with TRBD1. Germline V lookup: CDR1 ENHRY, CDR2 SYGVKD. After removal of 6 bases from V and 5 bases from J, the junction contained 3 bases not matched to a gene. The CDR3 extends over 13 amino acids. CDR3 sequence: CAISGTGGNEQYF. CDR3 DNA sequence: TGTGCCATCAGCGGGACAGGGGGAAACGAGCAGTACTTC.

This chain connects TRBV7-9 to TRBJ2-7, with a weak D call TRBD1 (6 bases). Trimming removed 4 bases from V and 5 bases from J, with 9 bases in between. CDR3 length: 12 amino acids. Germline V CDR1 and CDR2: SEHNR, FQNEAQ (reference sequence). CDR3 region: CASSSNRDEQYF. The CDR3 DNA reads TGTGCCAGCAGCTCCAACAGGGACGAGCAGTACTTC.

This clone has only one observation. The V and J genes are TRBV15 and TRBJ1-2; D gene unclear. CDR3 size: 17 residues. Trimming left V 0 bases short and J 1 base short, with 15 bases between. Germline V gives CDR1 LNHNV, CDR2 YYDKDF (reference sequence). This CDR3 reads CATSRDMGGTINYGYTF. The DNA of the CDR3 is TGTGCCACCAGCAGAGATATGGGAGGAACGATTAACTATGGCTACACCTTC.